The clone carrying this T cell receptor beta chain was found many times. Antigen: not known. This sample is part of a study of T-cell reconstitution after alpha-beta-depleted transplantation in children. Broader study findings: One year post-transplant, T-cell counts and diversity were largely derived from T cells produced anew. Day-60 TCRbeta diversity that was high in some patients was derived from surviving recipient T cells and thymic progenitors. Expanded graft clones numbering several hundred reportedly gave rise to alpha-beta T cells about two months after transplant.

The CDR3 is 14 residues long. Germline values: CDR1 SGHTA, CDR2 FQGTGA. V was pared by 0 bases and J by 7 bases, with 10 bases between. As it was prepared, the TCRbeta library received unique molecular identifiers. MiXCR was run by TCRdb on the PCR reads, yielding one entry per CDR3 protein. The table has roughly 280,000 distinct CDR3 sequences, roughly 11% seen once; the top ten hold 23%. The clonotype comes from a male patient aged 2-15 years who had a stem cell transplant for chronic granulomatous disease, so the T cells may come from the graft donor. The sequencing used peripheral blood, collected 180 days after TCRalphabeta/CD19-depleted stem cell transplant. The chain combines TRBV7-3 with TRBJ2-1; D is perhaps TRBD2 (6 bases). The CDR3 reads CASSLTGAGNEQFF. The CDR3 DNA is TGTGCCAGCAGCTTAACTGGAGCGGGTAATGAGCAGTTCTTC.